What follows describes a single T cell receptor (beta chain). Source study methods: It was from reference gene primer amplification that nucleated cell counts were estimated. Using immunoSEQ multiplex PCR, the repertoire was profiled, and TCRdb retains in-frame clones only, with some absent. The V and J calls and clone size were taken over from that table, and D and trimming were inferred from the DNA. Among about 74,000 clones listed, over 85% were seen once. This sample was included in a study of blood T cell repertoires in COVID-19. V was clipped by 3 bases and J by 6 bases; unmatched bases: 13. This CDR3 comprises 16 residues. Germline V gene sequence: CDR1 MNHNS, CDR2 SASEGT.

Sequencing was performed on peripheral blood. The V gene is TRBV6-1, the J gene TRBJ1-2; 7 bases are shared with TRBD1. The TCR comes from a man aged 45-65 years with acute or convalescent COVID-19. The CDR3 region has the DNA TGTGCCAGCAGTGAGCCAAAGGCCGGGACAGCTCATGGCTACACCTTC. This sequence encodes CASSEPKAGTAHGYTF.